Sequencing of this T cell receptor beta chain was carried out in a study of Graves' ophthalmopathy and Graves' hyperthyroidism. Study-level information: Pretreatment peripheral blood was obtained at initial diagnosis.

Transcripts of RNA were the source for amplifying TCR beta CDR3 regions. A first-round RT-PCR used HTBI primers, followed by a second-round multiplex PCR. TCRdb re-analysed the multiplex PCR reads in MiXCR, keeping a single row per CDR3 protein. The top ten hold under 3.5% of the sample, which has about 700,000 distinct CDR3 sequences, about 40% seen once. Germline loops: CDR1 ENHRY, CDR2 SYGVKD. The CDR3 runs 17 residues. The study's findings and limits: Predictions made by the model for ophthalmopathy progression reached roughly 71% sensitivity and 72% to 85% specificity.

On this clonotype itself: Antigen specificity is unknown. The junction and the germline gene differ at one end; a read error may be behind it.

This sequence joins TRBV10-3 and TRBJ2-6; D possibly matches TRBD1 or TRBD2 (5 bases each). The source is an adult man with Graves' ophthalmopathy. Sequenced material: peripheral blood. The CDR3 loop is CAITPGWGVLGANVLTF. CDR3 nucleotides: TGCGCCATCACTCCAGGGTGGGGAGTGTTGGGGGCCAACGTCCTGACTTTC.